This T cell receptor (beta chain) was profiled in a study of post-analysis software for immune sequencing data. General observations from the study: Higher frequency in patients than in controls was seen for roughly five TRBV segments, with TRBV5-6, TRBV5-1 and TRBV20-1 among them. Controls' normalized Chao1 diversity significantly exceeded that of multiple sclerosis patients.

Details on this clonotype: Its antigen is not identified. The junction and the germline gene differ at one end; a read error may be behind it.

The CDR3 has 16 residues. The germline gives CDR1 MGHRA, CDR2 YSYEKL. Prepared TCR beta cDNA libraries contained unique molecular identifiers. There were 1 to 10 million T cells, and 510,000 or so cDNA molecules came from them. TCRdb called the PCR reads again in MiXCR, with one record for every CDR3 protein. The top ten hold approximately 7.7% of the sample, which has 400,000 to 500,000 distinct CDR3 sequences, roughly 38% seen once. This receptor was identified in a girl aged 2 to 9 with multiple sclerosis. Sequences were obtained from blood. This chain connects TRBV4-1 to TRBJ2-1; D unclear. The CDR3 protein is CAGSQEIRTLGNEQFF. The CDR3 DNA reads as TGCGCCGGCAGCCAAGAGATAAGGACCCTCGGCAATGAGCAGTTCTTC.